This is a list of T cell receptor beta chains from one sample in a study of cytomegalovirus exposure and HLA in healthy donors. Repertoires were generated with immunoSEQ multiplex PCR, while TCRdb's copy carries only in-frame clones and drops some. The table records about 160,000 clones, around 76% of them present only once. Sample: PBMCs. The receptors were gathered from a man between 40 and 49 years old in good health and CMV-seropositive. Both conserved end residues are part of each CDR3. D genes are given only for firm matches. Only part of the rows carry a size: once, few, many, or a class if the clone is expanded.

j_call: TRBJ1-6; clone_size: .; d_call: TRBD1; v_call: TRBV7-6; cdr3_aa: CASSLLPGQADSPLHF; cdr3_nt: TGTGCCAGCAGCTTATTACCGGGACAGGCGGACTCACCCCTCCACTTT
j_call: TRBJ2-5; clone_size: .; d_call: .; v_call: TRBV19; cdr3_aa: CASSRGAQETQYF; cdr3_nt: TGTGCCAGTAGTAGGGGCGCGCAAGAGACCCAGTACTTC
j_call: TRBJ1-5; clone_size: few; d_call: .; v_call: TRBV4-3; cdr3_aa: CASSQYLQGNQPQHF; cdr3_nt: TGCGCCAGCAGCCAGTATCTGCAGGGAAATCAGCCCCAGCATTTT
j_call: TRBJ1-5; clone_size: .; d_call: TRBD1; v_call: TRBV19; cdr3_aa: CASSPTGGRNQPQHF; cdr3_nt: TGTGCCAGTAGCCCAACAGGGGGCCGCAATCAGCCCCAGCATTTT
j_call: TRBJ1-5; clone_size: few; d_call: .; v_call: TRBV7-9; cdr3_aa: CASTFSGNQPQHF; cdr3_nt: TGTGCCAGCACTTTCAGTGGCAATCAGCCCCAGCATTTT
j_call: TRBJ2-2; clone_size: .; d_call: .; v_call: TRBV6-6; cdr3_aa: CASSYSPGTGELFF; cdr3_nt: TGTGCCAGCAGTTACTCCCCAGGGACCGGGGAGCTGTTTTTT
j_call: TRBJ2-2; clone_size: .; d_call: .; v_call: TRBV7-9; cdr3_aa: CASSGLLRVHRGAVF; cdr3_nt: TGTGCCAGCAGCGGCCTTTTGAGGGTACACCGGGGAGCTGTTTTT
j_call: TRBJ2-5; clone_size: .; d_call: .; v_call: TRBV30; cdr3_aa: CAWRRTAQETQYF; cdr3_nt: TGTGCCTGGCGAAGGACAGCGCAAGAGACCCAGTACTTC
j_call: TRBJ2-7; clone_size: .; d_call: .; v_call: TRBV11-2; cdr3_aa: CASSSGALYEQYF; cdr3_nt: TGTGCCAGCAGCTCTGGAGCATTATACGAGCAGTACTTC
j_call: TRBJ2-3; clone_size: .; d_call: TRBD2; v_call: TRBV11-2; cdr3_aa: CASSSNGGGKTDTQYF; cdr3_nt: TGTGCCAGCAGCTCCAATGGGGGGGGGAAGACAGATACGCAGTATTTT
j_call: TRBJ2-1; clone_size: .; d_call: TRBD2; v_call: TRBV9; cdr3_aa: CASSLAGGLNEQFF; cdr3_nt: TGTGCCAGCAGCCTAGCGGGAGGGTTGAATGAGCAGTTCTTC
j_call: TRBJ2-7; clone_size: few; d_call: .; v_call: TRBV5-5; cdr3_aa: CASTHGEQGFYEQYF; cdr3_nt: TGTGCCAGCACTCACGGGGAGCAGGGGTTCTACGAGCAGTACTTC
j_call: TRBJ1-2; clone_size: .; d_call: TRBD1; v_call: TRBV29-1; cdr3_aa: CSVEEGAGGYTF; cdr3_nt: TGCAGCGTCGAGGAGGGGGCCGGTGGCTACACCTTC
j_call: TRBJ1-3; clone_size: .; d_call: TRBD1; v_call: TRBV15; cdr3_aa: CATSPDRGPGNTIYF; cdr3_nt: TGTGCCACCAGCCCAGACAGGGGGCCAGGAAACACCATATATTTT
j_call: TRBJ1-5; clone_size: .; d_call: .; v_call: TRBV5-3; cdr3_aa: CARSPGAHNQPQHF; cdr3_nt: TGTGCCAGAAGCCCCGGAGCCCATAATCAGCCCCAGCATTTT
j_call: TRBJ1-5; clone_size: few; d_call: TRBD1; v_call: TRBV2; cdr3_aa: CATSDRVHQPQHF; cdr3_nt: TGTGCCACCTCGGACAGGGTTCATCAGCCCCAGCATTTT
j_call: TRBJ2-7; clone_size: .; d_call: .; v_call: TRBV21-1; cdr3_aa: CASIPSGGPPYEQYF; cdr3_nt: TGTGCCAGCATCCCGTCGGGGGGACCCCCCTACGAGCAGTACTTC
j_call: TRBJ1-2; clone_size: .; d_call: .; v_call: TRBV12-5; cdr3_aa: CASALRAGDNYGYTF; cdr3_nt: TGTGCTAGTGCCCTCCGGGCAGGGGACAACTATGGCTACACCTTC
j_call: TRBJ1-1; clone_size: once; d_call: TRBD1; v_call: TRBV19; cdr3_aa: CASSVGQRNTEAFF; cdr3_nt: TGTGCCAGTAGTGTGGGACAGAGGAACACTGAAGCTTTCTTT
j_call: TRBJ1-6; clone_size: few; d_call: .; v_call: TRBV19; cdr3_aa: CASSIDGSGNSPLHF; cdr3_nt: TGTGCCAGTAGTATAGACGGGTCTGGTAATTCACCCCTCCACTTT
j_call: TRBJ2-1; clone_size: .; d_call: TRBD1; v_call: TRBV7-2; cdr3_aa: CASSDRGTGSYNEQFF; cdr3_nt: TGTGCCAGCAGCGACAGGGGGACAGGCTCCTACAATGAGCAGTTCTTC
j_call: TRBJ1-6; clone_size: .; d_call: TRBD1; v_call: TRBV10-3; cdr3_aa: CAISDPPQGAGSPLHF; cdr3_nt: TGTGCCATCAGTGACCCCCCCCAGGGGGCTGGTTCACCCCTCCACTTT
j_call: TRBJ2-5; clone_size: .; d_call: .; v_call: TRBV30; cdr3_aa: CAWSSQGGQETQYF; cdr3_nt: TGTGCCTGGAGTTCCCAGGGAGGCCAAGAGACCCAGTACTTC
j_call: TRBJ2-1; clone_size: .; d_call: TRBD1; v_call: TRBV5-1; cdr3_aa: CASSSGTGAGNEQFF; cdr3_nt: TGCGCCAGCAGCTCAGGGACAGGGGCCGGCAATGAGCAGTTCTTC
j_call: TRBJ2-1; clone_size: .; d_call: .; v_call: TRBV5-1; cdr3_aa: CASSLGENSYNEQFF; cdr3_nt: TGCGCCAGCAGCTTGGGGGAGAACTCCTACAATGAGCAGTTCTTC
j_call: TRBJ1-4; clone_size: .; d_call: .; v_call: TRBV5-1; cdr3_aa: CASSSDSLTNEKLFF; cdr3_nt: TGCGCCAGCAGCTCTGACAGCCTAACTAATGAAAAACTGTTTTTT
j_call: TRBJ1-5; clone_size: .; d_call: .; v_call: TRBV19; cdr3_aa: CASSMGRDTQHF; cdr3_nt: TGTGCCAGTAGTATGGGCAGAGACACCCAGCATTTT
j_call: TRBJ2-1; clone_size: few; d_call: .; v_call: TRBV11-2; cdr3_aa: CASSPTGYGEQFF; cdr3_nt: TGTGCCAGCAGTCCTACCGGGTATGGTGAGCAGTTCTTC
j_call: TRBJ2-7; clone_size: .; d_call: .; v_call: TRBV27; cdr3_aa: CATRPQSLASYEQYF; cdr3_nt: TGTGCCACCAGACCACAGAGCCTGGCTTCCTACGAGCAGTACTTC
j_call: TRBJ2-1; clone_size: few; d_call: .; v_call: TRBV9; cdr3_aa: CASSPKVGQDPYNEQFF; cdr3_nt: TGTGCCAGCAGCCCCAAGGTGGGGCAGGACCCCTACAATGAGCAGTTCTTC
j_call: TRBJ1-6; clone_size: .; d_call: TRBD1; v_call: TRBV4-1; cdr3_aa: CASRQIRVGQMNSPLHF; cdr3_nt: TGCGCCAGCAGACAAATCCGGGTGGGACAGATGAATTCACCCCTCCACTTT
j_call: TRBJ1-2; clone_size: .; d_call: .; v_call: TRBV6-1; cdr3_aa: CASSVTDSYYGYTF; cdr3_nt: TGTGCCAGCAGTGTTACGGACAGCTACTATGGCTACACCTTC
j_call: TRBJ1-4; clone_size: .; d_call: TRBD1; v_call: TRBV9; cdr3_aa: CASSPTQGTTNEKLFF; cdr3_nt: TGTGCCAGCAGCCCGACACAGGGGACCACTAATGAAAAACTGTTTTTT